This TCR beta chain was captured by sequencing in a study of OX40 agonist ivuxolimab in advanced cancers. The method was immunoSEQ multiplex PCR; TCRdb's version includes in-frame clones alone and lacks a portion of them. This table holds about 47,000 clones, approximately 81% found once. The sequence derives from an adult with an advanced solid tumor such as melanoma, head and neck, liver or kidney cancer. Sample: CD4+ or CD8+ T cells sorted from blood, taken in a trial of the OX40 agonist ivuxolimab.

The CDR3, as DNA: TGTGCCAGCAGTCGGACAGGGGGGAACACCGGGGAGCTGTTTTTT. As protein: CASSRTGGNTGELFF. The V call is TRBV6-5, the J call TRBJ2-2, with TRBD1 matching 10 bases. The V and J ends lost 5 bases and 1 base, in that order; junction bases with no gene match: 1. The CDR3 length is 15 residues. Looked up from germline, CDR1 is MNHEY and CDR2 is SVGAGI.